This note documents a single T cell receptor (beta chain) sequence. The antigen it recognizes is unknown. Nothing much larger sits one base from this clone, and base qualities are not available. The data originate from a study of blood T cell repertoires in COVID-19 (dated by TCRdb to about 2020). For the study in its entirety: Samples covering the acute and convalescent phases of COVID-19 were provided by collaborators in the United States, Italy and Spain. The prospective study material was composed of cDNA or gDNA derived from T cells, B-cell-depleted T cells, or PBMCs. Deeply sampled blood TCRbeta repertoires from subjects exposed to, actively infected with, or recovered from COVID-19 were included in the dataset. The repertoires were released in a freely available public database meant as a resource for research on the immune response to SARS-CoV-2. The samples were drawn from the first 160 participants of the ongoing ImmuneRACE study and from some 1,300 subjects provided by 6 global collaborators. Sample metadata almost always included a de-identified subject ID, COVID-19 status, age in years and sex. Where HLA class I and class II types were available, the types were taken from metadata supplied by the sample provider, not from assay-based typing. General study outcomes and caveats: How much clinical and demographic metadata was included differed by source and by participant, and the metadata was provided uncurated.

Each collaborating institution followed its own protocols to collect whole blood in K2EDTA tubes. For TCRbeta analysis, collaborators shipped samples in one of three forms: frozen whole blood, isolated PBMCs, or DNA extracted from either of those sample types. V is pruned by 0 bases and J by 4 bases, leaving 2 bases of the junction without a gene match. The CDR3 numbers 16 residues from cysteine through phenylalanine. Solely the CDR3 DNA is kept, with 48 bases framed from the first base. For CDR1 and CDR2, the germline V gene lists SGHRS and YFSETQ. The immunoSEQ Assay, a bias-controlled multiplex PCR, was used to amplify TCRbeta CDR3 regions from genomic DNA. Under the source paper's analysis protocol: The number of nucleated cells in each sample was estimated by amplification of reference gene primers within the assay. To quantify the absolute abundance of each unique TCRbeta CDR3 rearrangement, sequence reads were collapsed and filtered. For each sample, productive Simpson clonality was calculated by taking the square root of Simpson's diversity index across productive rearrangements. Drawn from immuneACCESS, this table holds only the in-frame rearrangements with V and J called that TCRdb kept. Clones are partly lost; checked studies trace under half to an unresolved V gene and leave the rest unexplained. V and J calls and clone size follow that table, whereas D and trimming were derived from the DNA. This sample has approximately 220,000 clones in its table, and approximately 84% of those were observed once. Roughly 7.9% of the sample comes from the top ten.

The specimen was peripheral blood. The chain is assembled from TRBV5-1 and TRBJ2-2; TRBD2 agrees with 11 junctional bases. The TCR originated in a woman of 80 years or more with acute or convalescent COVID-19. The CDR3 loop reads CASSLGLAGTTGELFF. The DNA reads TGCGCCAGCAGCTTGGGACTAGCGGGGACCACCGGGGAGCTGTTTTTT.